Included here is one T cell receptor beta chain sequence, with context. Its antigen is still unknown. The germline V and J ends were trimmed by 3 bases and 6 bases, with 6 bases remaining between them. Looked up from germline, CDR1 is DFQATT and CDR2 is SNEGSKA (reference sequence). The CDR3 is 11 amino acids. Unique molecular identifiers had been added to the TCR beta cDNA libraries. TCRdb itself ran the PCR reads through MiXCR, one entry per CDR3 protein. Among approximately 440,000 distinct CDR3 sequences listed, roughly 45% were seen once. This sample stems from a study of post-analysis software for immune sequencing data. Findings and limits, study-wide: There were roughly five TRBV segments more frequent in patients than controls, and TRBV5-6, TRBV5-1 and TRBV20-1 were among them.

The receptor comes from a girl aged 5-17 years with multiple sclerosis. The chain joins TRBV20-1 to TRBJ2-1, with D unresolved. The specimen sequenced was blood. The CDR3 sequence is CSASSVNEQFF. CDR3 sequence (DNA): TGCAGTGCTAGTTCTGTCAATGAGCAGTTCTTC.